Reported below is one T cell receptor beta chain. No cognate antigen has been identified for it. No qualities accompany the bases; no much larger clone lies one base away. At the junction V is shortened by 0 bases and J by 2 bases, with 18 bases in between. According to the germline V gene, CDR1 reads SGDLS and CDR2 reads YYNGEE. From cysteine to phenylalanine, the CDR3 is 19 amino acids long. Only CDR3 DNA is held: 57 bases, read in frame from base 1. The collaborating institutions used their own protocols to collect whole blood in K2EDTA tubes. For TCRbeta analysis, collaborators shipped samples in one of three forms: frozen whole blood, isolated PBMCs, or DNA extracted from either of those sample types. TCRbeta CDR3 regions were amplified from genomic DNA using the immunoSEQ Assay, a bias-controlled multiplex PCR. The authors' analysis ran thus. Nucleated cell counts per sample were estimated from amplification of reference gene primers within the assay. Sequence reads were collapsed and filtered to measure the absolute abundance of every unique TCRbeta CDR3 rearrangement. For each sample, productive Simpson clonality was calculated as the square root of Simpson's diversity index over productive rearrangements. The immuneACCESS repertoire file appears here via TCRdb, limited to in-frame rearrangements. These files lack a portion of the clones; in checked studies, under half of the deficit traces to unresolved V genes, and the cause of the others is not known. V, J and clone size reflect that table, while D and trimming were determined from the DNA. The sample data list just over 90,000 clones, and 75% to 90% of these were observed just once. The ten top clones hold 18% of the sample.

This specimen belongs to a study of blood T cell repertoires in COVID-19 (dated by TCRdb to about 2020). The study in broad terms: Collaborator samples came from the United States, Italy and Spain and covered acute and convalescent phases of COVID-19. The prospective study material was composed of cDNA or gDNA derived from T cells, B-cell-depleted T cells, or PBMCs. The dataset comprised deeply sampled blood TCRbeta repertoires from subjects exposed to, actively infected with, or recovered from COVID-19. The repertoires were made available in a free public database intended to serve as a resource for research on the immune response to SARS-CoV-2. Samples came from the ongoing ImmuneRACE study (first 160 participants) plus 1,254 subjects from 6 global collaborators. Nearly every sample came with metadata listing a de-identified subject ID, COVID-19 status, age in years and sex. Where HLA class I and class II types were available, the types were taken from metadata supplied by the sample provider, not from assay-based typing. Beyond this particular receptor, the publication reports: The quantity of clinical and demographic metadata differed by source and by participant and was supplied without curation.

Specimen: peripheral blood. The receptor was derived from a woman at least 80 years old with acute or convalescent COVID-19. The chain is assembled from TRBV9 and TRBJ2-6; matching of 6 bases hints at TRBD1 as the D gene. DNA sequence: TGTGCCAGCAGCGTAGGATCCCGGGACAACCGTCCTGGGGCCAACGTCCTGACTTTC. Its protein reads: CASSVGSRDNRPGANVLTF.